Listed below are T cell receptor beta chains from one sample, sequenced in a study of low-dose radiotherapy and immunotherapy resistance in tumors. Using its own MiXCR run on the reads, TCRdb lists one record per CDR3 protein. The profile shows approximately 46,000 distinct CDR3 sequences, 20% to 25% of them singletons. Sequencing was performed on PBMCs, taken after low-dose radiotherapy plus immunotherapy. The receptors originated from a male donor with prostate cancer. Each CDR3 is given with its conserved first and last residue. The order of the fields is clone size, J gene, V gene, D gene, CDR3 protein, CDR3 DNA. The D gene is left open where the match is weak. Expanded clones are given a class, and other clones once, few, many or no size at all.

many TRBJ2-1 TRBV19 NA CASSMGVGSYNEQFF TGTGCCAGTAGTATGGGTGTAGGGTCCTACAATGAGCAGTTCTTC
many TRBJ2-7 TRBV11-2 NA CASSLVGRTFSYEQYF TGTGCCAGCAGCTTAGTCGGTCGGACCTTCTCCTACGAGCAGTACTTC
NA TRBJ2-7 TRBV6-8 NA CASSSPGRGPPYEQYF TGTGCCAGCAGCTCCCCGGGTAGAGGCCCACCCTACGAGCAGTACTTC
many TRBJ2-1 TRBV7-2 NA CASSPQHAISYNEQFF TGTGCCAGCAGCCCTCAACACGCTATCTCCTACAATGAGCAGTTCTTC
many TRBJ2-1 TRBV13 NA CASSPRGFSYNEQFF TGTGCCAGCAGTCCAAGGGGGTTCTCCTACAATGAGCAGTTCTTC
once TRBJ2-1 TRBV5-1 TRBD2 CASSFLAGAYNEQFF TGCGCCAGCAGCTTTTTAGCGGGAGCCTACAATGAGCAGTTCTTC
many TRBJ2-1 TRBV27 TRBD2 CASSAKRGGLEQFF TGTGCCAGCAGCGCCAAGCGGGGGGGCCTTGAGCAGTTCTTC
NA TRBJ2-3 TRBV6-2/TRBV6-3 NA CASSIGTDTQYF TGTGCCAGCAGTATAGGCACAGATACGCAGTATTTT
many TRBJ2-2 TRBV7-3 NA CASSSRGANTGELFF TGTGCCAGCAGCTCTCGAGGGGCGAACACCGGGGAGCTGTTTTTT
NA TRBJ1-1 TRBV12-5 NA CASGLFRDSGTEAFF TGTGCTAGTGGTTTGTTCCGGGACTCCGGCACTGAAGCTTTCTTT
few TRBJ1-1 TRBV30 NA CAWSPDTNTEAFF TGTGCCTGGAGTCCGGACACTAACACTGAAGCTTTCTTT
many TRBJ2-1 TRBV6-2/TRBV6-3 TRBD2 CASSEQPAGLAHYNEQFF TGTGCCAGCAGTGAACAACCTGCGGGACTAGCGCATTACAATGAGCAGTTCTTC
many TRBJ2-3 TRBV11-2 NA CASSPRGAGMTDTQYF TGTGCCAGCAGCCCGAGGGGGGCTGGTATGACAGATACGCAGTATTTT
many TRBJ2-7 TRBV7-2 NA CASSFRARQGYEQYF TGTGCCAGCAGCTTTCGAGCGCGGCAGGGCTACGAGCAGTACTTC
many TRBJ2-7 TRBV6-6 TRBD2 CASSYSEAGGTYEQYF TGTGCCAGCAGTTACTCGGAGGCGGGGGGGACTTACGAGCAGTACTTC